This entry concerns a single T cell receptor (beta chain). Its antigen is undetermined. The data stem from a study of cytomegalovirus exposure and HLA in healthy donors. Overall study results and limits: The availability of immune exposure information extended only to CMV serostatus. Across donors, sequencing depth was assumed by presence/absence analyses to be roughly uniform. About 87% or about 30% of the time was how often most TCR beta V segments were productive, according to an earlier analysis.

Primers: 60 Vbeta forward and 13 Jbeta reverse. Assay: immunoSEQ multiplex PCR; the TCRdb copy retains only in-frame clones and omits some. The data hold approximately 79,000 clones, with 78% observed a single time. Trimming cost V 5 bases and J 0 bases; bases outside gene matches: 8. This CDR3 region has 16 residues. CDR1 MNHEY and CDR2 SMNVEV come from the germline V gene (reference sequence). The chain recombines TRBV27 with TRBJ1-1; 8 bases match TRBD1. The TCR originated in a male donor in good health and CMV-seropositive. Source material: PBMCs. The CDR3 is CASSTTGAWMNTEAFF. The CDR3, as DNA: TGTGCCAGCAGTACGACAGGGGCTTGGATGAACACTGAAGCTTTCTTT.